What follows is one T cell receptor (beta chain) and its context. Gene and germline names: mouse. The read ends 1 residue early relative to the CDR3; the germline J gene fills the gap. Sequencing used immunoSEQ multiplex PCR; TCRdb keeps in-frame clones, though not all of them. The sample shows about 48,000 clones, approximately 70% of them seen only once. Germline V gene sequence: CDR1 LGHNA, CDR2 YSYQKL. This CDR3 is built from 14 residues. After removal of 4 bases from V and 1 base from J, the junction contained 3 bases not matched to a gene. The source of the sample is a study of tissue T cells after allogeneic stem cell transplantation.

The rearrangement uses TRBV2 and TRBJ1-1; 7 bases are a match to TRBD1. This receptor was identified in a pool of C57BL/6 mice in good health. What was sequenced was sorted cells pooled from one or two spleens. The CDR3: CASSRYRGNTEVFF. CDR3 DNA (partial): TGTGCCAGCAGCCGCTACAGGGGAAACACAGAAGTCTTC. Variable domain in full (rest from reference TRBV2 and TRBJ1-1): DPKIIQKPKYLVAVTGSEKILICEQYLGHNAMYWYRQSAKKPLEFMFSYSYQKLMDNQTASSRFQPQSSKKNHLDLQITALKPDDSATYFCASSRYRGNTEVFFGKGTRLTVV.